The 20 T cell receptor beta chains below all came from one sample that was sequenced in a study of human T cells and chemical hapten exposure (dated by TCRdb to 2020 to 2022). Libraries came from RACE. Data came from a NextSeq 500. TCRdb applied fastp at Q25 and MiXCR to the public reads, then kept only in-frame beta chains. Rows matching on CDR3 protein sequence are summarized as one entry with the most common DNA and genes. The sample yields 95,000 to 150,000 distinct CDR3 sequences; roughly 13% were counted once. Of the sample, 0.9% to 0.95% is held by the ten largest clones. In light of the paper, this sample's time point label describes: patch test 1, 2 weeks after DPC sensitization. The label giving this sample's treatment or condition can be read as: therapeutic diphenylcyclopropenone sensitization with weekly scalp DPC. Material: whole blood, obtained in connection with sensitization to the hapten diphenylcyclopropenone (DPC). These receptors were obtained from a man between 18 and 29 years old with alopecia areata. Some clones in this sample may be carry-over from other donors' samples.

This clonotype was counted a few times. This chain uses TRBV3-1 with TRBJ2-6, with D unresolved. Germline assignment: CDR1 LGHDT and CDR2 YNNKEL (reference sequence). This CDR3 region has 15 residues. The V end was cut by 3 bases, the J end by 1 base, with 7 bases between. The CDR3 sequence is CASSQTLSGANVLTF. CDR3 DNA: TGTGCCAGCAGCCAGACCCTGTCTGGGGCCAACGTCCTGACTTTC.

V usage is TRBV7-2 and J usage is TRBJ1-3; D is undetermined. The CDR3 totals 15 residues. The V gene lost 5 bases and the J gene lost 0 bases, with 11 bases spanning the gap. Germline assignment: CDR1 SGHTA and CDR2 FQGNSA. The CDR3 loop reads CASSLDYSSGNTIYF. CDR3 in DNA: TGTGCCAGCAGCCTCGATTATAGCTCTGGAAACACCATATATTTT. The whole variable domain, remainder taken from reference TRBV7-2 and TRBJ1-3, is GAGVSQSPSNKVTEKGKDVELRCDPISGHTALYWYRQSLGQGLEFLIYFQGNSAPDKSGLPSDRFSAERTGGSVSTLTIQRTQQEDSAVYLCASSLDYSSGNTIYFGEGSWLTVV.

This clonotype came up a few times. The CDR3 protein is CASINWGGIANTGELFF. CDR3 DNA sequence: TGTGCCAGCATCAATTGGGGAGGGATCGCGAACACCGGGGAGCTGTTTTTT. The chain is built from TRBV6-2 or TRBV6-3 and TRBJ2-2; 7 bases match TRBD2. Germline V gives CDR1 MNHEY, CDR2 SVGEGT. This CDR3 is built from 17 residues. The V and J ends lost 7 bases and 0 bases, in that order; junction bases with no gene match: 11.

The table lists this clonotype with many counts. CDR3 amino acids: CASSPGGSGENIQYF. As DNA, the CDR3 is TGTGCCAGCAGCCCCGGTGGTAGTGGAGAAAACATTCAGTACTTC. V gene TRBV9 combines with J gene TRBJ2-4; D not certain. The germline CDR1 and CDR2 sequences are SGDLS and YYNGEE. Trimming pared 4 bases from V and 5 bases from J, leaving 16 bases between. The CDR3 spans 15 residues. The whole variable domain, remainder taken from reference TRBV9 and TRBJ2-4, is DSGVTQTPKHLITATGQRVTLRCSPRSGDLSVYWYQQSLDQGLQFLIQYYNGEERAKGNILERFSAQQFPDLHSELNLSSLELGDSALYFCASSPGGSGENIQYFGAGTRLSVL.

The table lists this clonotype with a few counts. The chain employs TRBV7-2 and TRBJ2-7; 7 bases are a match to TRBD1. The germline V gene has CDR1 SGHTA and CDR2 FQGNSA. V gave up 5 bases and J gave up 4 bases; unmatched junction bases: 8. The CDR3 runs to 14 residues. The CDR3 loop is CASSLTGTDYEQYF. CDR3 DNA sequence: TGTGCCAGCAGCCTAACCGGGACAGATTACGAGCAGTACTTC.

This clonotype was counted at least ten times. The chain has TRBV7-8 and TRBJ2-1, with 8 bases aligning to TRBD2. CDR1 and CDR2 (germline): SGHVS, FQNEAQ. CDR3 length equals 14 residues. J gave up 7 bases and V 0 bases, and 2 bases lay outside the gene matches. The CDR3 reads CASSLAGLGNEQFF. For the CDR3, the DNA is TGTGCCAGCAGCTTAGCGGGACTAGGAAATGAGCAGTTCTTC. Filled out from reference TRBV7-8 and TRBJ2-1, the complete variable domain reads GAGVSQSPRYKVAKRGQDVALRCDPISGHVSLFWYQQALGQGPEFLTYFQNEAQLDKSGLPSDRFFAERPEGSVSTLKIQRTQQEDSAVYLCASSLAGLGNEQFFGPGTRLTVL.

The V gene is TRBV7-3, the J gene TRBJ2-7; perhaps TRBD1 as D (6 bases). There are 14 residues in the CDR3. Germline loops: CDR1 SGHTA, CDR2 FQGTGA. Between the trimmed V and J ends, which lost 1 base and 2 bases, there was a span of 9 bases. The CDR3 DNA follows: TGTGCCAGCAGCTTAAATCCAGGGGCCTACGAGCAGTACTTC. Translated: CASSLNPGAYEQYF.

This chain joins TRBV6-5 and TRBJ2-5, with D possibly TRBD2 on 7 matching bases. The V and J ends lost 0 bases and 4 bases respectively, with 12 bases between them. Germline CDR1 and CDR2: MNHEY and SVGAGI. The length of the CDR3 is 15 residues. CDR3 bases: TGTGCCAGCAGTTACTCCCCAGGGGAGGGAGAGACCCAGTACTTC. It specifies CASSYSPGEGETQYF.

The chain uses TRBV29-1 and TRBJ1-1; perhaps TRBD1 as D (5 bases). V lost 6 bases, J lost 5 bases, and 16 bases lay in between. Germline V lookup: CDR1 SQVTM, CDR2 ANQGSEA. This CDR3 has 13 amino acids. The CDR3 protein is CSVFGTEGTEAFF. DNA for the CDR3: TGCAGCGTCTTCGGGACTGAGGGAACTGAAGCTTTCTTT.

In DNA form, the CDR3 reads TGTGCCAGCAGCTCCCTCTTCGATCCCTGGCAGGGGAGGACCGGGGAGCTGTTTTTT. It yields the protein CASSSLFDPWQGRTGELFF. The chain couples TRBV7-6 to TRBJ2-2; possibly TRBD1 or TRBD2 for D (6 bases each). Trimming shortened V by 4 bases and J by 5 bases, and 26 bases separated the two germline ends. CDR1 and CDR2 (germline): SGHVS, FNYEAQ. CDR3 length: 19 residues. The entire variable domain, with the rest obtained from reference TRBV7-6 and TRBJ2-2, is as follows: GAGVSQSPRYKVTKRGQDVALRCDPISGHVSLYWYRQALGQGPEFLTYFNYEAQQDKSGLPNDRFSAERPEGSISTLTIQRTEQRDSAMYRCASSSLFDPWQGRTGELFFGEGSRLTVL.

The chain links TRBV4-3 to TRBJ1-4, with 8 nucleotides matching TRBD1. V was pared by 2 bases and J by 7 bases, with 9 bases of the junction left unmatched. Looked up from germline, CDR1 is LGHNA and CDR2 is YSLEER. The CDR3 spans 16 residues. Here the CDR3 DNA reads TGCGCCAGCAGCCAAATAGACAGGGGCAGGAGTGAAAAACTGTTTTTT. Residues: CASSQIDRGRSEKLFF.

This clonotype was counted between two and nine times. This rearrangement joins TRBV6-6 to TRBJ1-4; D remains ambiguous. The CDR3 consists of 16 residues. Germline-derived CDR1 and CDR2 are MNHNY and SVGAGI (reference sequence). Trimming left V 0 bases short and J 2 bases short, with 10 bases between. The CDR3 nucleotides read TGTGCCAGCAGTTACTCGCGAGGAGGGACTAATGAAAAACTGTTTTTT. It yields the protein CASSYSRGGTNEKLFF.

The chain has TRBV20-1 and TRBJ2-3, with 9 bases fitting TRBD2. Germline-derived CDR1 and CDR2 are DFQATT and SNEGSKA (reference sequence). Trimming at V came to 6 bases and at J to 2 bases, leaving 12 bases not matched to a gene. The CDR3 spans 16 residues. CDR3 coding DNA: TGCAGTGCAGATGCATTAAGCGGGGGGTTCACAGATACGCAGTATTTT. Encoded protein: CSADALSGGFTDTQYF.

This chain links TRBV4-2 with TRBJ2-7; 12 bases line up with TRBD1. Germline V gene data show CDR1 as LGHNA and CDR2 as YNFKEQ. This CDR3 is 15 amino acids long. The junction had 5 bases not matched to a gene; V was cut back by 4 bases and J by 4 bases. This chain's CDR3 is CASSRGQGAVYEQYF. Written as DNA, the CDR3 is TGTGCCAGCAGCCGGGGACAGGGGGCTGTGTACGAGCAGTACTTC.

This clonotype came up a few times. CDR3 bases: TGTGCCAGCAGCGTAGGAGGGGCAGGGAGCACAGATACGCAGTATTTT. It encodes CASSVGGAGSTDTQYF. The V gene is TRBV9, the J gene TRBJ2-3; the D gene could be TRBD1 or TRBD2 (5 bases each). Germline V CDR1 and CDR2: SGDLS, YYNGEE. V dropped 0 bases and J dropped 0 bases, with 11 bases sitting between them. This CDR3 spans 16 amino acids.

This clonotype was seen only once. This may arise from a read error, as a much more abundant clone is one base away. The chain couples TRBV10-3 to TRBJ2-1; either TRBD1 or TRBD2 may supply D (6 bases each). Germline-derived CDR1 and CDR2 are ENHRY and SYGVKD. V was cut by 2 bases and J by 0 bases, with 20 bases left in between. CDR3 length equals 19 residues. CDR3 in amino acids: CAISELSLARGSSYNEQFF. The CDR3 region has the DNA TGTGCCATCAGTGAGCTATCTCTAGCGAGGGGGAGCTCCTACAATGAGCAGTTCTTC.

As concerns this clonotype: The junction does not match germline at one end; this may be a read error. The chain employs TRBV11-2 and TRBJ2-2; no reliable D call. The CDR3 spans 13 residues. Per germline, CDR1 SGHAT and CDR2 FQNNGV. CDR3 sequence reads: CASRRLNPGELFF. For the CDR3, the DNA is TGTGCCAGCCGACGATTGAACCCCGGGGAGCTGTTTTTT.

This clonotype has just a few counts. CDR3 coding DNA: TGTGCCAGCAGCCCGGCCGGGGATACGCAGTATTTT. Translation gives CASSPAGDTQYF. This sequence joins TRBV7-2 and TRBJ2-3, with D uncertain. Germline V gene data show CDR1 as SGHTA and CDR2 as FQGNSA. CDR3 length: 12 amino acids. Trimming shortened V by 5 bases and J by 6 bases, and 9 bases separated the two germline ends. The full variable domain, its missing parts supplied by reference TRBV7-2 and TRBJ2-3, is GAGVSQSPSNKVTEKGKDVELRCDPISGHTALYWYRQSLGQGLEFLIYFQGNSAPDKSGLPSDRFSAERTGGSVSTLTIQRTQQEDSAVYLCASSPAGDTQYFGPGTRLTVL.

The J gene is TRBJ1-4, the V gene TRBV7-6; D gene unclear. The germline V gene encodes CDR1 SGHVS and CDR2 FNYEAQ. There are 14 residues in the CDR3. V shed 5 bases and J shed 0 bases, with 7 bases lying between them. CDR3 in DNA: TGTGCCAGCAGCCTCGAGGCAACTAATGAAAAACTGTTTTTT. Amino acids: CASSLEATNEKLFF.

The genes are TRBV20-1 and TRBJ1-2; D gene ambiguous. CDR3 length: 11 residues. Between the trimmed V and J ends, which lost 0 bases and 4 bases, there was a span of 3 bases. Germline V gene data show CDR1 as DFQATT and CDR2 as SNEGSKA (reference sequence). The CDR3 protein is CSARETYGYTF. The CDR3 DNA sequence: TGCAGTGCTAGAGAGACCTATGGCTACACCTTC.